This T cell receptor beta chain stems from a study of T cells after somatic rescue of genetic block. Measured with immunoSEQ multiplex PCR; TCRdb has only the in-frame clones, and not every one. This repertoire shows about 15,000 clones, around 70% found once; its top ten account for 27%. This CDR3 is built from 14 residues. The V gene lost 1 base and the J gene lost 7 bases, with 8 bases spanning the gap. Germline assignment: CDR1 MNHNY and CDR2 SVGAGI (reference sequence). The TCR comes from a man aged 18-30 years. What was sequenced was peripheral blood mononuclear cells (PBMCs). The chain employs TRBV6-6 and TRBJ1-6; D remains unclear. The CDR3 spells CASSYWKGNSPLHF. CDR3 nucleotide sequence: TGTGCCAGCAGTTACTGGAAGGGCAATTCACCCCTCCACTTT.